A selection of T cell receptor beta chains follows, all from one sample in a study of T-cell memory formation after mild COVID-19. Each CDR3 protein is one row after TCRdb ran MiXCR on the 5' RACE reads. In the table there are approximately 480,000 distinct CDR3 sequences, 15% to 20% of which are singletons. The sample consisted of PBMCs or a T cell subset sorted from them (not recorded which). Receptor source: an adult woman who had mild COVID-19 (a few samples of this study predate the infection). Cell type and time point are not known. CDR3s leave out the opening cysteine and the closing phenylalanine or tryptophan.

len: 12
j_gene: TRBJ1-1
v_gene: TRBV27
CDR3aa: ASSPATGGAEAF

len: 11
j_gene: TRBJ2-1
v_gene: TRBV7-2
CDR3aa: ASSLSQNNEQF

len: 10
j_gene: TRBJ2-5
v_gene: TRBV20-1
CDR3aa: SVTGGRETQY

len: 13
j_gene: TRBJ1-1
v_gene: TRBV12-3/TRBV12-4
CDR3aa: ASLGNYDMNTEAF

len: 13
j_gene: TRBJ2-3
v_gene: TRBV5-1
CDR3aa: ASSNDRVGTDTQY

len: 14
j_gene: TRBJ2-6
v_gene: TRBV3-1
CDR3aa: ASSQALGGGANVLT

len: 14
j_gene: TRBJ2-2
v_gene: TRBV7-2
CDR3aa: ASSRGLAGSTGELF

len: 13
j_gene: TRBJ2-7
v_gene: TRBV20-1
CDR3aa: SARTSGGLSYEQY

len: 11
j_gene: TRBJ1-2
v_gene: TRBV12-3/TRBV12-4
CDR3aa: ASSFDSLYGYT

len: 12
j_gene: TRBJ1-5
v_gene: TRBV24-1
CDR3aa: ATSDLQDEQPQH

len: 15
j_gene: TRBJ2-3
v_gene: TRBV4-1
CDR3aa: ASSHPSGSSGTDTQY

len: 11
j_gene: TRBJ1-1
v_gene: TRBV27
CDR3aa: ASGQLMNTEAF

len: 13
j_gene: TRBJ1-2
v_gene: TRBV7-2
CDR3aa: ASSLAGTGTYGYT

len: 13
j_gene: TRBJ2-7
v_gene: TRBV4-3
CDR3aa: ASSQDGGMSYEQY

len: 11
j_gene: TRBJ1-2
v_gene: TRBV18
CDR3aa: ASSPPPRSGYT

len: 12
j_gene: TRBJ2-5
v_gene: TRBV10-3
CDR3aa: AIRPGLAYETQY

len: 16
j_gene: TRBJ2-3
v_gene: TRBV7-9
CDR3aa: ASSFTGLAGDSLDTQY

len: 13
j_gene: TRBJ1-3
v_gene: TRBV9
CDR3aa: ASSEQGVAGNTIY

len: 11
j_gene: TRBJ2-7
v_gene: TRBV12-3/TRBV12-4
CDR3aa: ASTGGGLGEQY

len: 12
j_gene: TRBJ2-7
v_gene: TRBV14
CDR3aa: ASSQNPAVYEQY

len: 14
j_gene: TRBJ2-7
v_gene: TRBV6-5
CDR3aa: ASSQRPTGNHYEQY